This T cell receptor (beta chain) was retrieved from a study of a mutant IDH1 vaccine in newly diagnosed glioma. CDR3 size: 14 residues. Trimming removed 11 bases from V and 5 bases from J, with 21 bases in between. Germline CDR1 and CDR2: WSHSY and SAAADI. The table came from immunoSEQ multiplex PCR; TCRdb's copy has only in-frame clones and leaves some out. The table shows nearly 55,000 clones, with about 80% occurring only once. Time point defined: week 5, during vaccination. What each vaccine dose contained was 300 ug of mutant IDH1 20-mer peptide, accompanied by topical imiquimod. Remarks on this clone: Antigen specificity is unknown.

The chain has TRBV10-2 and TRBJ1-1, with D possibly being TRBD1 (5 bases). This specimen was PBMCs, taken from a glioma patient whose treatment included an IDH1 peptide vaccine. The sequence derives from a young man with glioma. The CDR3 is CASKVWGGGTEAFF. In DNA form, the CDR3 reads TGCGCCTCCAAAGTTTGGGGCGGGGGAACTGAAGCTTTCTTT.